This T cell receptor (beta chain) appears in the sequencing data of a study of T cells in Graves' hyperthyroidism and ophthalmopathy. Exclusions: uncontrolled infection, other autoimmune disease, pregnancy, lactation. Out of around 10 ml of fresh peripheral blood came the PBMCs. RNA transcripts were the template for amplifying TCR beta CDR3 regions. First-round RT-PCR of the TCR CDR3 relied on the HTBI primer set. TCRdb re-called the multiplex PCR reads with MiXCR, one entry per CDR3 protein. The repertoire holds around 690,000 distinct CDR3 sequences, with roughly 17% as singletons. Study outcomes and limitations: The model forecast ophthalmopathy, anticipating it by a median approximately 6.1 months before onset.

The CDR3 is made up of 14 amino acids. V trimming: 4 bases; J trimming: 6 bases; junction bases outside the gene matches: 6. CDR1 is SNHLY and CDR2 is FYNNEI in the germline V gene. As for this clonotype: Its antigen is currently unknown.

The chain employs TRBV2 and TRBJ2-1; 7 bases map to TRBD2. The sequencing input was blood. This TCR was sampled from a man aged 45-65 years with Graves' hyperthyroidism. The CDR3 DNA reads as TGTGCCAGCAGTGCCGGGGAGGGGATCAATGAGCAGTTCTTC. Translating gives CASSAGEGINEQFF.